This TCR beta chain was captured by sequencing in a study of blood T cell repertoires in COVID-19. About the study: Whether acute or convalescent, the COVID-19 samples came from the United States, Italy and Spain. Sample material is recorded as cDNA or gDNA derived from T cells, B-cell-depleted T cells, or PBMCs.

CDR3 length: 13 amino acids. TCRdb's copy holds only in-frame clones and misses some; the assay was immunoSEQ multiplex PCR. The sample consists of approximately 300,000 clones, about four fifths of them appearing once. Specimen: peripheral blood. This sequence originates from a woman in her forties or fifties with acute or convalescent COVID-19. The gene calls are TRBV21-1 and TRBJ1-1. TRBV21-1 is deemed a pseudogene. The CDR3 coding sequence is TGTGCCAGCAGCAAGGGGCGGGGGACTGAAGCTTTCTTT. This translates into CASSKGRGTEAFF.